This T cell receptor (beta chain) derives from a study of blood T cell repertoires in COVID-19. Turning to the study itself: Sources were T cells, B-cell-depleted T cells, or PBMCs; the material itself was cDNA or gDNA.

Germline V lookup: CDR1 SGHNT, CDR2 YENEEA. V lost 5 bases, J lost 3 bases, and 8 bases lay in between. This CDR3 has 13 residues. This table comes from immunoSEQ multiplex PCR, and its TCRdb copy is limited to in-frame clones, with some not included. The data show some 170,000 clones, about 88% seen once. Sample: peripheral blood. The sequence derives from a man between 35 and 55 years old with acute or convalescent COVID-19. The chain couples TRBV11-3 to TRBJ2-1, with a tentative D call TRBD1 (5 bases). The CDR3 DNA follows: TGTGCCAGCAGCAAGGGGATCTACAATGAGCAGTTCTTC. Its translation: CASSKGIYNEQFF.